This T cell receptor beta chain stems from a study of blood T cell repertoires in COVID-19. After removal of 0 bases from V and 5 bases from J, the junction contained 1 base not matched to a gene. Germline CDR1 is KGHSH and CDR2 is LQKENI. This CDR3 is 14 amino acids long. In the original processing: By means of reference gene primer amplification, nucleated cell counts were estimated. Sequencing was performed with immunoSEQ multiplex PCR; in TCRdb, only in-frame clones are kept and a portion is missing. D and trimming come from the DNA, and the V and J calls and clone size come from that table. The profile shows approximately 250,000 clones, 65% to 90% of them singletons.

The gene calls are TRBV18 and TRBJ2-1; 7 nucleotides match TRBD1. The sequenced sample consisted of PBMCs or T cells enriched from blood (not recorded which). The origin of this receptor is a woman between 50 and 59 years old with acute COVID-19. The CDR3 here is CASSPPQGDNEQFF. The CDR3 DNA follows: TGTGCCAGCTCACCACCCCAGGGGGACAATGAGCAGTTCTTC.